This T cell receptor beta chain was identified in a study of beta chain features in type 1 diabetes. This clone showed up just a few times. The antigen is unknown. In germline, CDR1 is MNHEY, CDR2 SVGAGI. The CDR3 consists of 13 residues. With 6 bases removed from V and 0 bases from J, the gap between germline ends came to 7 bases. The study reverse transcribed the entire isolated RNA, so it sequenced expressed TCRB transcripts. The repertoire was sequenced with immunoSEQ multiplex PCR; TCRdb's copy has only in-frame clones and lacks some. The sample lists about 900,000 clones, 17% occurring once. General observations from the study: Type 1 diabetes patients had fewer VDJ junction insertions and more deletions. Unsettled here was the matter of whether HLA type influences TCRB rearrangement. Naive, central memory and Treg TCRB repertoires seemed to resemble each other more closely in patients than they did in healthy donors.

This TCR came from a woman younger than 30 in good health. The sequenced sample consisted of naive CD4+ T cells from blood. This chain joins TRBV6-5 and TRBJ2-3; D is unclear. As DNA, the CDR3 is TGTGCCAGCAGCACTGACAGCACAGATACGCAGTATTTT. Translated, it gives CASSTDSTDTQYF.